The present T cell receptor (beta chain) was sequenced within a study of cytomegalovirus exposure and HLA in healthy donors. Nominally healthy donors provided the samples, though records likely missed some immune exposures. This clone was counted many times. Trimming cost V 2 bases and J 5 bases, with 12 bases left between them. Germline CDR1 SGHAT, CDR2 FQDESV (reference sequence). The CDR3 length is 14 residues. PCR primers comprised 60 Vbeta and 13 Jbeta primers. In the source study's methods: Tens of millions of unique TCR beta chains, around 10 million of them shared, were counted by a later analysis. Here immunoSEQ multiplex PCR was the method, and the copy in TCRdb shows in-frame clones only, minus some. For V, J and clone size, that table is used; D and trimming come from the DNA. This sample has 150,000 to 200,000 clones, with 65% to 90% found just once.

The rearrangement joins TRBV11-1 to TRBJ1-1; maybe TRBD1 (5 bases). The clonotype originates from a man aged 50-60 years in good health and CMV-seropositive. Sequencing was performed on PBMCs. CDR3 sequence: CASSLSSGETEAFF. Written as DNA, the CDR3 is TGTGCCAGCAGCTTATCGTCGGGGGAGACTGAAGCTTTCTTT.